One and the same sample provided the 23 T cell receptor beta chains below, sequenced in a study of blood T cell repertoires in COVID-19. TCRdb's copy holds only in-frame clones and misses some; the assay was immunoSEQ multiplex PCR. Here the sample spans hundreds of thousands of clones, around 90% being singletons. Sequencing was done on a sample of PBMCs or T cells enriched from blood (not recorded which). These receptors came from a man aged 60-69 years who had recovered from COVID-19.

This chain uses TRBV11-3 with TRBJ2-7; D is possibly TRBD1 (6 bases). This CDR3 has 12 amino acids. Between the trimmed V and J ends, which lost 5 bases and 3 bases, there was a span of 8 bases. Germline CDR1 is SGHNT and CDR2 is YENEEA. This chain's CDR3 is CASSQQGYEQYF. The DNA of the CDR3 is TGTGCCAGCAGCCAACAGGGCTACGAGCAGTACTTC.

V and J are TRBV6-6 and TRBJ2-1, with 9 bases matching TRBD1. With 4 bases clipped from V and 7 bases from J, the junction kept 5 bases outside the gene matches. The CDR3 runs 14 residues. Germline CDR1 is MNHNY and CDR2 is SVGAGI (reference sequence). CDR3 bases: TGTGCCAGCAGTTTGAACAGGGGGCTGAATGAGCAGTTCTTC. Amino acid sequence: CASSLNRGLNEQFF.

The chain couples TRBV19 to TRBJ1-1; D gene ambiguous. CDR3 size: 13 residues. Trimming cost V 2 bases and J 0 bases, with 4 bases left between them. Looked up from germline, CDR1 is LNHDA and CDR2 is SQIVND (reference sequence). CDR3 nucleotides: TGTGCCAGTAGTATACACATGAACACTGAAGCTTTCTTT. Protein: CASSIHMNTEAFF.

V gene TRBV3-1 (or the pseudogene TRBV3-2) combines with J gene TRBJ2-5; TRBD1 might be the D (6 bases). The CDR3 is made up of 15 amino acids. Germline V gives CDR1 LGHDT, CDR2 YNNKEL (reference sequence). Deletions cut 3 bases from V and 0 bases from J, with 11 bases between. CDR3 protein: CASSQARGYQETQYF. The CDR3 region has the DNA TGTGCCAGCAGCCAGGCTAGGGGGTACCAAGAGACCCAGTACTTC.

This clone came up once. The V call is TRBV6-2 or TRBV6-3, the J call TRBJ2-1; 14 nucleotides agree with TRBD2. Germline V gives CDR1 MNHEY, CDR2 SVGEGT. The CDR3 contains 16 residues. V gave up 3 bases and J gave up 9 bases; unmatched junction bases: 7. CDR3 sequence (DNA): TGTGCCAGCAGTTATGGCGGACTAGCGGGAGGAGGTGAGCAGTTCTTC. Amino acid sequence: CASSYGGLAGGGEQFF.

The chain uses TRBV27 and TRBJ1-3; 7 bases fit TRBD1. This CDR3 comprises 14 residues. Germline V gene lookup returns CDR1 MNHEY and CDR2 SMNVEV (reference sequence). J lost 3 bases, V lost 9 bases, and 8 bases had no gene match. This CDR3 reads CARNQGVYGNTIYF. The CDR3 region has the DNA TGTGCCAGAAACCAGGGGGTATATGGAAACACCATATATTTT.

The rearrangement uses TRBV6-5 and TRBJ2-7; maybe TRBD1 (7 bases). Trimming pared 0 bases from V and 2 bases from J, leaving 11 bases between. CDR1 MNHEY and CDR2 SVGAGI come from the germline V gene. The CDR3 totals 15 residues. As DNA, the CDR3 is TGTGCCAGCAGTTACTCGGAGGGGGCGGCCTACGAGCAGTACTTC. Amino acids: CASSYSEGAAYEQYF.

The V and J genes are TRBV7-8 and TRBJ2-3, with TRBD2 as a possible D gene (6 bases). The V end was cut by 2 bases, the J end by 1 base, with 10 bases between. CDR3 size: 15 residues. Germline CDR1 and CDR2: SGHVS and FQNEAQ. CDR3 amino acids: CASSLFSSGTDTQYF. CDR3 in DNA: TGTGCCAGCAGCTTATTTTCTAGCGGCACAGATACGCAGTATTTT.

The chain carries TRBV6-5 and TRBJ2-4, with 7 nucleotides matching TRBD2. CDR1 MNHEY and CDR2 SVGAGI come from the germline V gene. This CDR3 region has 15 residues. Trimming at V came to 6 bases and at J to 3 bases, leaving 8 bases not matched to a gene. This chain's CDR3 is CASRAGEGVKNIQYF. The CDR3 region has the DNA TGTGCCAGCAGGGCGGGGGAGGGTGTCAAAAACATTCAGTACTTC.

V gene TRBV7-2 combines with J gene TRBJ1-2; a weak D match, TRBD1 (5 bases). The CDR3 sequence is 14 residues long. Trimming cost V 0 bases and J 8 bases, with 13 bases left between them. Germline CDR1 is SGHTA and CDR2 is FQGNSA. CDR3 DNA: TGTGCCAGCAGCTTAGCTTCAGGGCCGTCCGGCTACACCTTC. The encoded protein is CASSLASGPSGYTF.

The V call is TRBV5-6, the J call TRBJ2-1, with TRBD2 identical over 10 bases. This CDR3 spans 15 amino acids. CDR1 is SGHDT, CDR2 YYEEEE, per germline. Unmatched junction bases numbered 7, after V lost 3 bases and J lost 7 bases. CDR3 bases: TGTGCCAGCAGCTCAGCGGGGGGGCGACTAAATGAGCAGTTCTTC. It codes for CASSSAGGRLNEQFF.

V usage is TRBV18 and J usage is TRBJ2-7; perhaps TRBD1 as D (6 bases). This CDR3 spans 13 amino acids. The ends were cut back, 5 bases at V and 6 bases at J, with 14 bases in the middle. The germline V gene has CDR1 KGHSH and CDR2 LQKENI. DNA of the CDR3: TGTGCCAGCTCAGAGGGGGTGTTAGGCGAGCAGTACTTC. It yields the protein CASSEGVLGEQYF.

The chain has TRBV5-1 and TRBJ2-5, with TRBD1 matching over 9 bases. V was clipped by 6 bases and J by 5 bases; unmatched bases: 8. The CDR3 extends over 14 amino acids. Germline V gene lookup returns CDR1 SGHRS and CDR2 YFSETQ. This CDR3 is CASTQTGGQETQYF. CDR3 DNA sequence: TGCGCCAGCACCCAGACAGGGGGTCAGGAGACCCAGTACTTC.

The V and J genes are TRBV5-5 and TRBJ2-3; 8 positions match TRBD2. Germline CDR1 SGHKS, CDR2 YYEKEE (reference sequence). After removal of 1 base from V and 3 bases from J, the junction contained 13 bases not matched to a gene. CDR3 length: 18 residues. In nucleotides, the CDR3 is TGTGCCAGCAGCTTGAAGTCCTATAGCGGGATGGGGACAGATACGCAGTATTTT. Amino acid sequence: CASSLKSYSGMGTDTQYF.

This chain uses TRBV5-6 with TRBJ2-3; the match to TRBD1 covers 7 bases. Germline-derived CDR1 and CDR2 are SGHDT and YYEEEE. The CDR3 is 12 amino acids. V was clipped by 4 bases and J by 11 bases; unmatched bases: 7. Here the CDR3 reads CASSTDREKQYF. CDR3 in DNA: TGTGCCAGCAGCACAGACAGGGAAAAGCAGTATTTT.

In DNA, the CDR3 is TGTGCCAGAAGCCTTGATCGACAGGGGGCTTGGTTGCGTAAAGAGACCCAGTACTTC. Translation: CARSLDRQGAWLRKETQYF. This chain joins TRBV7-5 and TRBJ2-5; no DNA check was done on the table's D call, TRBD1. TRBV7-5 represents a pseudogene. This CDR3 contains 19 residues.

The rearrangement uses TRBV5-1 and TRBJ2-5; a possible D gene is TRBD1 (5 bases). CDR3 length: 15 residues. Per germline, CDR1 SGHRS and CDR2 YFSETQ. V was shortened by 0 bases and J by 2 bases, with 11 bases between the two germline ends. The CDR3 nucleotides read TGCGCCAGCAGCTTGGGGACACCCCAACAAGAGACCCAGTACTTC. Translated: CASSLGTPQQETQYF.

The chain uses TRBV29-1 and TRBJ2-7; no firm D call. The CDR3 sequence is 12 residues long. Germline CDR1 is SQVTM and CDR2 is ANQGSEA. V dropped 7 bases and J dropped 1 base, with 11 bases sitting between them. The CDR3 DNA follows: TGCAGCGGACGACTGGATTCCTACGAGCAGTACTTC. Translating gives CSGRLDSYEQYF.

The gene calls are TRBV5-1 and TRBJ2-7; maybe TRBD1 (6 bases). Germline assignment: CDR1 SGHRS and CDR2 YFSETQ. The CDR3 is made up of 13 amino acids. The V end lost 4 bases, the J end lost 3 bases, and 11 bases lay between the germline ends. The DNA of the CDR3 is TGCGCCAGCAGCACTCCGGACAGCTACGAGCAGTACTTC. Protein sequence: CASSTPDSYEQYF.

This sequence joins TRBV7-9 and TRBJ1-1; no firm D call. The ends were cut back, 2 bases at V and 3 bases at J, with 19 bases in the middle. Looked up from germline, CDR1 is SEHNR and CDR2 is FQNEAQ (reference sequence). The CDR3 covers 17 residues. This CDR3 is CASSLLSWTARDTEAFF. Here the CDR3 DNA reads TGTGCCAGCAGCTTACTATCCTGGACTGCTAGGGACACTGAAGCTTTCTTT.

The rearrangement joins TRBV2 to TRBJ1-1; D uncertain. Trimming pared 6 bases from V and 5 bases from J, leaving 22 bases between. The CDR3 loop spans 16 amino acids. Germline CDR1 reads SNHLY; CDR2 reads FYNNEI. The chain's CDR3 is CASRPPRGGVATEAFF. In nucleotides, the CDR3 is TGTGCCAGCAGGCCCCCCCGAGGCGGGGTGGCTACTGAAGCTTTCTTT.

This chain links TRBV4-1 with TRBJ2-1; a possible D gene is TRBD2 (6 bases). Germline CDR1 is MGHRA and CDR2 is YSYEKL. Deletions cut 3 bases from V and 8 bases from J, with 14 bases between. The CDR3 has 14 residues. CDR3 sequence reads: CASSHLTSIDEQFF. The DNA of the CDR3 is TGCGCCAGCAGCCACTTGACTAGTATCGATGAGCAGTTCTTC.

This clone has a single count. J is TRBJ1-6 and V is TRBV18; no reliable D call. Germline lookup yields CDR1 KGHSH and CDR2 LQKENI. The CDR3 contains 13 residues. V lost 3 bases and J lost 7, with 7 bases in between. This CDR3 is CASSPSHNSPLHF. The CDR3 DNA is TGTGCCAGCTCACCTAGCCACAATTCACCCCTCCACTTT.